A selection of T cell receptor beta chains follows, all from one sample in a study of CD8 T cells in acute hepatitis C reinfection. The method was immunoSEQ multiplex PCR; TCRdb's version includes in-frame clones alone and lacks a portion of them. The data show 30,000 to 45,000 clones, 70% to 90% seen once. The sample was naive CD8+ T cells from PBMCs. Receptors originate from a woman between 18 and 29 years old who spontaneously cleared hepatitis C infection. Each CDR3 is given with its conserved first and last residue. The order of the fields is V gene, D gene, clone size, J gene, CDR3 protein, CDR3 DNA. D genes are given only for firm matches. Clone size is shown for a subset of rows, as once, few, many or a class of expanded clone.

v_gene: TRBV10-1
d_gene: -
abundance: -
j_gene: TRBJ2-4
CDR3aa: CASILDGRLPKNIQYF
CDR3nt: TGCGCCAGCATTCTTGACGGGAGATTACCCAAAAACATTCAGTACTTC

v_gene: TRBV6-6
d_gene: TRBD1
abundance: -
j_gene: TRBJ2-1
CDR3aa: CASRSNSDRFVDEQFF
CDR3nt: TGTGCCAGCAGGTCCAACTCGGACAGGTTTGTCGATGAGCAGTTCTTC

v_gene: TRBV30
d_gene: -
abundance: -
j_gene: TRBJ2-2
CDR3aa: CACPGTRTTGELFF
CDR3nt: TGTGCCTGCCCCGGGACCCGAACCACCGGGGAGCTGTTTTTT

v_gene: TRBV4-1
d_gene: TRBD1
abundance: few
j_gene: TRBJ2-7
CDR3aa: CASSQTGTGYEQYF
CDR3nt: TGCGCCAGCAGCCAAACCGGGACAGGCTACGAGCAGTACTTC

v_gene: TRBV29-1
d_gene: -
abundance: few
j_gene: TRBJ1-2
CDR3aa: CSVEGTSGYTF
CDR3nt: TGCAGCGTTGAGGGCACCTCTGGCTACACCTTC

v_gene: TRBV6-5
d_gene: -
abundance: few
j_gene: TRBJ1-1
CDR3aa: CASSYGPPGGTEAFF
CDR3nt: TGTGCCAGCAGTTACGGTCCCCCGGGGGGAACTGAAGCTTTCTTT

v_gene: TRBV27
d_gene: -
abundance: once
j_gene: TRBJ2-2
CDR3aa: CASSSLGTGELFF
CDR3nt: TGTGCCAGCAGTTCGCTAGGTACCGGGGAGCTGTTTTTT

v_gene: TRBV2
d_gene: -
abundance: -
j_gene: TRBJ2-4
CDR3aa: CASLRLAKNIQYF
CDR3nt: TGTGCCAGCTTGCGGCTAGCCAAAAACATTCAGTACTTC

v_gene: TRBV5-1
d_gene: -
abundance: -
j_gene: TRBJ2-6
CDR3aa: CASSLAGTPGANVLTF
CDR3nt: TGCGCCAGCAGCTTGGCTGGGACACCTGGGGCCAACGTCCTGACTTTC

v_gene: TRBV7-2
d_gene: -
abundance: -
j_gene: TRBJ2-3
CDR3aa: CASTKISGSGTDTQYF
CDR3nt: TGTGCCAGCACCAAAATCTCGGGATCCGGCACAGATACGCAGTATTTT

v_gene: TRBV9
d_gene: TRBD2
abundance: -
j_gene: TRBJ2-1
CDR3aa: CASSPGTSYDEQFF
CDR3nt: TGTGCCAGCAGCCCCGGGACTAGCTACGATGAGCAGTTCTTC

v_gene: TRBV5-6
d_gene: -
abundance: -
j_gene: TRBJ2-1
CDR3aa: CASSLEVLRTSYNEQFF
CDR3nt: TGTGCCAGCAGCTTAGAGGTACTCAGGACGTCCTACAATGAGCAGTTCTTC

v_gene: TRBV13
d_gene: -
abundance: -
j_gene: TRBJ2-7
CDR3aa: CASSLGTEYEQYF
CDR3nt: TGTGCCAGCAGCTTAGGGACCGAGTACGAGCAGTACTTC

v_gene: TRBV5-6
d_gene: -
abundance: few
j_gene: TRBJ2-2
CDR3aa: CASTSPNLGELFF
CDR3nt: TGTGCCAGCACCTCCCCAAACCTAGGGGAGCTGTTTTTT

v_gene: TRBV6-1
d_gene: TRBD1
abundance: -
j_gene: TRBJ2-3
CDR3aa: CASSEVEPTGKGTDTQYF
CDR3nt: TGTGCCAGCAGTGAAGTGGAGCCGACAGGGAAGGGCACAGATACGCAGTATTTT

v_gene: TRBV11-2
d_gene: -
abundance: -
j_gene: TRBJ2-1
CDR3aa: CASSLARSYEQFF
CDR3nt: TGTGCCAGCAGCTTGGCCAGGAGCTATGAGCAGTTCTTC

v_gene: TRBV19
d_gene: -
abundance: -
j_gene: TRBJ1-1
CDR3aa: CASNRPLTDRKAFF
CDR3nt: TGTGCCAGTAACCGCCCCTTAACCGATCGGAAAGCTTTCTTT

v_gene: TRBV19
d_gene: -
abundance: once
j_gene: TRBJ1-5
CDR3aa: CASSIKTGHQPQHF
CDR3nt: TGTGCCAGTAGTATAAAGACAGGCCATCAGCCCCAGCATTTT

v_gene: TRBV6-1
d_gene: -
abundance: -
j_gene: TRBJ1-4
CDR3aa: CASSDFGERTEKLFF
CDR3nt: TGTGCCAGCAGTGATTTTGGGGAAAGGACTGAAAAACTGTTTTTT

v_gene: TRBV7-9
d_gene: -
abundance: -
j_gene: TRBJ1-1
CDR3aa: CASSFGGGIADTEAFF
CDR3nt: TGTGCCAGCAGCTTCGGGGGAGGGATTGCAGACACTGAAGCTTTCTTT

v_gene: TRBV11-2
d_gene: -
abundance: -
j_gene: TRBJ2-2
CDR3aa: CASSTIGELFF
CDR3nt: TGTGCCAGCAGCACCATTGGGGAGCTGTTTTTT

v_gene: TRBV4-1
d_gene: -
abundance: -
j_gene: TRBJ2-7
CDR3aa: CASSQESGAYEQYF
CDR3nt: TGCGCCAGCAGCCAAGAGTCAGGGGCCTACGAGCAGTACTTC

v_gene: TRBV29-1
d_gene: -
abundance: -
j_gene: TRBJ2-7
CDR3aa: CSVVGTGTYEQYF
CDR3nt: TGCAGCGTTGTGGGGACGGGAACCTACGAGCAGTACTTC

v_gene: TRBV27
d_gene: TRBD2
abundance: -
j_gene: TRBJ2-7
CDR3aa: CASTAARGGTYEQYF
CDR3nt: TGTGCCAGCACCGCGGCACGGGGGGGCACCTACGAGCAGTACTTC

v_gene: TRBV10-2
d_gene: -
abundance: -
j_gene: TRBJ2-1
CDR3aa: CASSDGSGRDEQFF
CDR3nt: TGCGCCAGCTCCGATGGAAGCGGTAGGGATGAGCAGTTCTTC

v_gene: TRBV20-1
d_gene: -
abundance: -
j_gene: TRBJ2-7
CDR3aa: CSATEVGEQYF
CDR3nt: TGCAGTGCTACCGAAGTTGGCGAGCAGTACTTC

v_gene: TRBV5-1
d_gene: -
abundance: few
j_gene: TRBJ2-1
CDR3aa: CASSFGVSNEQFF
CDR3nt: TGCGCCAGCAGCTTCGGGGTTAGTAATGAGCAGTTCTTC

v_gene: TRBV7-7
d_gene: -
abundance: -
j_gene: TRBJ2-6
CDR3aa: CARLGAHLDLRLAGANVLTF
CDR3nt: TGTGCCAGACTAGGGGCCCATCTCGATTTGCGTCTAGCTGGGGCCAACGTCCTGACTTTC

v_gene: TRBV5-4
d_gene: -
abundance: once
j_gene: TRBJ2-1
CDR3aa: CASSSGDHASEQFF
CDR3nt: TGTGCCAGCAGCTCCGGGGACCATGCAAGTGAGCAGTTCTTC

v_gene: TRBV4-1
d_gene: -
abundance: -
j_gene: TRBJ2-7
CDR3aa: CASSQDPPLGESYEQYF
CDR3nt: TGCGCCAGCAGCCAAGATCCCCCCTTAGGGGAGAGCTACGAGCAGTACTTC

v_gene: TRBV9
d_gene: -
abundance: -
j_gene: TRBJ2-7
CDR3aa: CASSPGTLMGEQYF
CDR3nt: TGTGCCAGCAGCCCCGGGACACTGATGGGCGAGCAGTACTTC

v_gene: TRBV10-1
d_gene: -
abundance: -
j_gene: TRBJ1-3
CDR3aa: CASSEGGSGNTIYF
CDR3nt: TGCGCCAGCAGTGAAGGGGGCTCTGGAAACACCATATATTTT

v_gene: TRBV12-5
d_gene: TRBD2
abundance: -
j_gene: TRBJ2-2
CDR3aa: CASGLVPLTSGSPGELFF
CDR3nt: TGTGCTAGTGGTTTGGTACCCCTCACTAGCGGGAGCCCCGGGGAGCTGTTTTTT

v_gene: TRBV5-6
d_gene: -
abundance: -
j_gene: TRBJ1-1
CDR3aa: CASSPTGKNTEAFF
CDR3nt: TGTGCCAGCAGCCCTACAGGGAAGAACACTGAAGCTTTCTTT

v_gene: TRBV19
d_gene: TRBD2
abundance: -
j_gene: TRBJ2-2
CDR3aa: CASMGASGRRTGELFF
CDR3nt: TGTGCCAGCATGGGGGCGAGCGGGAGACGTACCGGGGAGCTGTTTTTT

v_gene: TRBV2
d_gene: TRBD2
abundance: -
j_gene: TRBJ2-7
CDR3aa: CASMGGGEQYF
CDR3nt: TGTGCCAGCATGGGGGGGGGCGAGCAGTACTTC

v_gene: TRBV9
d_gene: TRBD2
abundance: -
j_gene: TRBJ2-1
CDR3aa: CASSALPAGDSNEQFF
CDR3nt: TGTGCCAGCAGCGCCCTCCCAGCGGGAGATTCCAATGAGCAGTTCTTC

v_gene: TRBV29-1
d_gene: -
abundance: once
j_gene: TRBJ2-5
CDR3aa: CSVWLPGRETQYF
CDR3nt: TGCAGCGTGTGGCTGCCGGGGAGGGAGACCCAGTACTTC

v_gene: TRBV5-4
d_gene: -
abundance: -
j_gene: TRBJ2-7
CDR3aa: CASSSDGSYEQYF
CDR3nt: TGTGCCAGCAGCAGTGACGGTTCCTACGAGCAGTACTTC

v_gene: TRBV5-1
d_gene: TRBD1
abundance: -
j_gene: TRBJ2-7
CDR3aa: CASSLGQGIHEQYF
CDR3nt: TGCGCCAGCAGCCTGGGACAGGGGATACACGAGCAGTACTTC

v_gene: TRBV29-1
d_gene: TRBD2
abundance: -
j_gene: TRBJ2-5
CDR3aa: CSVEDGREWKETQYF
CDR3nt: TGCAGCGTTGAAGATGGGCGGGAGTGGAAAGAGACCCAGTACTTC

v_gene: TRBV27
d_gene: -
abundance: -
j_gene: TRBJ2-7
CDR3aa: CASSSRGAPSYEQYF
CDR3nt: TGTGCCAGCAGTAGTCGGGGGGCGCCCTCCTACGAGCAGTACTTC

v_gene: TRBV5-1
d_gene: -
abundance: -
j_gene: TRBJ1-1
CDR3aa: CASSLLYRDTEAFF
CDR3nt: TGCGCCAGCAGCTTGTTATATAGGGACACTGAAGCTTTCTTT

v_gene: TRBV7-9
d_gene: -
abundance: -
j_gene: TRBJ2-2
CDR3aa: CASRDPTGELFF
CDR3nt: TGTGCCAGCAGAGACCCCACCGGGGAGCTGTTTTTT

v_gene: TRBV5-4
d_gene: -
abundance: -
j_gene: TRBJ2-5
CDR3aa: CASRDGETQYF
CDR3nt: TGTGCCAGCAGGGATGGCGAGACCCAGTACTTC

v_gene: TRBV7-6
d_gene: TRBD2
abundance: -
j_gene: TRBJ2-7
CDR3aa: CASSLGEFSGSGSYEQYF
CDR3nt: TGTGCCAGCAGCTTAGGGGAGTTTAGCGGGAGCGGTTCGTACGAGCAGTACTTC

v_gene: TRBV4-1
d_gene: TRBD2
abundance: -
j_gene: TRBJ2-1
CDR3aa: CASSQVYPSGRWYNEQFF
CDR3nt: TGCGCCAGCAGCCAAGTTTACCCAAGCGGGAGGTGGTACAATGAGCAGTTCTTC

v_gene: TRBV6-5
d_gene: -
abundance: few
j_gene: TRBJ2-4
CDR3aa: CASSQALQGPNIQYF
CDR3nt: TGTGCCAGCAGTCAGGCGCTACAGGGACCAAACATTCAGTACTTC

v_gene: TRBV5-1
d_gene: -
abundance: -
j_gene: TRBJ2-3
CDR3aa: CASSSSGTSTDTQYF
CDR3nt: TGCGCCAGCAGCTCATCCGGGACAAGCACAGATACGCAGTATTTT

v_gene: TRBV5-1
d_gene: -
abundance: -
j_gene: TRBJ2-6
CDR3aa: CASSLVWGAQVSGANVLTF
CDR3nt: TGCGCCAGCAGCTTGGTTTGGGGGGCGCAAGTATCCGGGGCCAACGTCCTGACTTTC

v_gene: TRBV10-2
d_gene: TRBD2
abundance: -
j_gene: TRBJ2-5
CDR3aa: CASSESGGRTQETQYF
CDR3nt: TGCGCCAGCAGTGAGTCAGGCGGGAGGACCCAAGAGACCCAGTACTTC

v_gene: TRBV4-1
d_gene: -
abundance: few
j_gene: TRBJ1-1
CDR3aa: CASNTGVNTEAFF
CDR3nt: TGCGCCAGCAACACCGGGGTGAACACTGAAGCTTTCTTT

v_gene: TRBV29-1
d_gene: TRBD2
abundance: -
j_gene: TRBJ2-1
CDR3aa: CSVLGLAGRYEQFF
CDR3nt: TGCAGCGTTCTGGGGCTAGCGGGAAGGTATGAGCAGTTCTTC

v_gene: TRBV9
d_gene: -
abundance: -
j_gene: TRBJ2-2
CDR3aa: CASSALAGELFF
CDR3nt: TGTGCCAGCAGCGCCTTAGCCGGGGAGCTGTTTTTT

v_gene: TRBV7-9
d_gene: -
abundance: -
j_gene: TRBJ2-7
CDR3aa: CASSRVGWAYEQYF
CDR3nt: TGTGCCAGCAGCAGGGTCGGCTGGGCCTACGAGCAGTACTTC

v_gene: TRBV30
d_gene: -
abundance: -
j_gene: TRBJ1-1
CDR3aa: CAWWSGRAPTEAFF
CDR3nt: TGTGCCTGGTGGTCCGGCAGAGCCCCCACTGAAGCTTTCTTT

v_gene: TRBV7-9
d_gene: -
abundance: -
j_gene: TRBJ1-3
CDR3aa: CASRNRDSGNTIYF
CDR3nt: TGTGCCAGCAGGAACAGGGACTCTGGAAACACCATATATTTT

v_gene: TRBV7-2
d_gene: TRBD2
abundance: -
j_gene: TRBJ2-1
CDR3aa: CASSSGTSGLGEQFF
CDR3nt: TGTGCCAGCAGCTCCGGGACTAGCGGGTTGGGTGAGCAGTTCTTC